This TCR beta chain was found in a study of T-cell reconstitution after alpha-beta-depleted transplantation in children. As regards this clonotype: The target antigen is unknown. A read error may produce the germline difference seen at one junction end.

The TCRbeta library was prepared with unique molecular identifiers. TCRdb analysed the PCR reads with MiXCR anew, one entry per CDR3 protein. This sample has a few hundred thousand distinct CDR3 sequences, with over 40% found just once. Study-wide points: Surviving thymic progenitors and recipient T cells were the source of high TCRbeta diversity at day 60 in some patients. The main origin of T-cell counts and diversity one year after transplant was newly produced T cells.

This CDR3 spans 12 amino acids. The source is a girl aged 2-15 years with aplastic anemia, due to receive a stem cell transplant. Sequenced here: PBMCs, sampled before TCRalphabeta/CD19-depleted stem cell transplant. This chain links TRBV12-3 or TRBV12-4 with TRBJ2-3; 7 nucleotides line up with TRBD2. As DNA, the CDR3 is TGTGCCAGCTCCCTAGCGGCGGTCCCGAAGATATTT. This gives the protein CASSLAAVPKIF.